The present T cell receptor beta chain was sequenced within a study of Graves' ophthalmopathy and Graves' hyperthyroidism. CDR1 and CDR2 (germline): MDHEN, SYDVKM. CDR3 length: 13 residues. The ends were cut back, 1 base at V and 9 bases at J, with 7 bases in the middle. Ophthalmopathy-affected donors exhibited moderate-to-severe activity, CAS ≥3, NOSPECS ≥4, and duration under 3 months. A word on this clonotype: The antigen is unknown.

Overall study findings and caveats: Ophthalmopathy progression predictions by the model showed 72.22% specificity and 70.59% sensitivity. Blood also harbored most expanded thyroid clonotypes above 0.001 frequency.

Scientists amplified the TCR beta CDR3 regions from RNA transcripts. Second-round multiplex PCR followed a first-round RT-PCR using HTBI primers. TCRdb reprocessed the multiplex PCR reads with MiXCR, giving one entry per CDR3 protein. This sample yields some 390,000 distinct CDR3 sequences, of which about 17% are seen a single time; more than 1.5% belongs to the top ten. The sequence was collected from a woman younger than 35 with Graves' ophthalmopathy. V and J are TRBV28 and TRBJ1-6, with D uncertain. The sequencing input was peripheral blood. CDR3 region: CASSLSPASPLHF. CDR3 coding DNA: TGTGCCAGCAGTTTATCCCCGGCTTCACCCCTCCACTTT.